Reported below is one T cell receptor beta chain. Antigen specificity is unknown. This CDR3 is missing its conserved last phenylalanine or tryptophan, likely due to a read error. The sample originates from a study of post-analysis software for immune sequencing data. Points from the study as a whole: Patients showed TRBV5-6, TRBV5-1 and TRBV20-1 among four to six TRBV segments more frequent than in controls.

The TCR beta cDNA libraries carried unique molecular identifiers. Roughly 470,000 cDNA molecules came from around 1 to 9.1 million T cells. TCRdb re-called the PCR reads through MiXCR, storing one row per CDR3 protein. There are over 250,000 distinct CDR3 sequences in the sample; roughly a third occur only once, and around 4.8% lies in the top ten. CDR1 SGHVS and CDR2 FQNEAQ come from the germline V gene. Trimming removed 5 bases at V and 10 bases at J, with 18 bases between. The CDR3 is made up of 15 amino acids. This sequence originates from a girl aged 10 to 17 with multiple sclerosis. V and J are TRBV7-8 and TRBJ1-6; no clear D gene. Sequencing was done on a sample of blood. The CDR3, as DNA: TGTGCCAGCAGCCGAGGCAGGCTGGGCGGGTCACCCCTCCACTGT. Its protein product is CASSRGRLGGSPLHC.